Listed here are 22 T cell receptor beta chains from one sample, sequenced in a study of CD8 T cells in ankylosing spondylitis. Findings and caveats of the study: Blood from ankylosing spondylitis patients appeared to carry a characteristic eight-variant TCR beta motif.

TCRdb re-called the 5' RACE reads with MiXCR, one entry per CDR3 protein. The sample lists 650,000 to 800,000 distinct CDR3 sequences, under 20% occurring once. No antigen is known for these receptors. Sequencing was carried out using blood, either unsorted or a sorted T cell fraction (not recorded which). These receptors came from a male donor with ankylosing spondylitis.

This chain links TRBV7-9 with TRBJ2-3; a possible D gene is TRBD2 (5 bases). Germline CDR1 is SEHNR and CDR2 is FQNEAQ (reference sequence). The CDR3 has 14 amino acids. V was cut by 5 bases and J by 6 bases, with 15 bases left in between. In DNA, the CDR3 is TGTGCCAGCAGCCCCCAGAACTGGGAGGATACGCAGTATTTT. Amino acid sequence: CASSPQNWEDTQYF. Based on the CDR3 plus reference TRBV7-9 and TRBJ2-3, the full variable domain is DTGVSQNPRHKITKRGQNVTFRCDPISEHNRLYWYRQTLGQGPEFLTYFQNEAQLEKSRLLSDRFSAERPKGSFSTLEIQRTEQGDSAMYLCASSPQNWEDTQYFGPGTRLTVL.

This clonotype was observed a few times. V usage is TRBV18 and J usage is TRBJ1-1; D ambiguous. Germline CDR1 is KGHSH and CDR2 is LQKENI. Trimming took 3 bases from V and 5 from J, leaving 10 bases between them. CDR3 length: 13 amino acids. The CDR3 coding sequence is TGTGCCAGCTCACCGAGCTTAAGGACTGAAGCTTTCTTT. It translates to CASSPSLRTEAFF.

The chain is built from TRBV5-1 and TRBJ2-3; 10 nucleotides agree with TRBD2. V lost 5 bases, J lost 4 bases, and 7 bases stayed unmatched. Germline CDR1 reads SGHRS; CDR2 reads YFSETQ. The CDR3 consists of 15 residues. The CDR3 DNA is TGCGCCAGCAGTCTTAATAGCGGGGGGCCAGATACGCAGTATTTT. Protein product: CASSLNSGGPDTQYF.

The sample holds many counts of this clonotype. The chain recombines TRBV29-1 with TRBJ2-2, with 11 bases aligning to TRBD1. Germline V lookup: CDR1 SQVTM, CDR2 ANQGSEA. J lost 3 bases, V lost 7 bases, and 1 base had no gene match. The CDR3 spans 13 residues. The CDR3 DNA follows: TGCAGCGGGGGACAGGGGGACACCGGGGAGCTGTTTTTT. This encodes CSGGQGDTGELFF.

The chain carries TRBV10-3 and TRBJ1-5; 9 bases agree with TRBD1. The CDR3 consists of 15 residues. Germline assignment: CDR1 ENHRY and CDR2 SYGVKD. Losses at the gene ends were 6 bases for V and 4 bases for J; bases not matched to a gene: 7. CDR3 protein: CAISPQGAVNQPQHF. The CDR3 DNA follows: TGTGCCATCAGCCCACAGGGGGCGGTGAATCAGCCCCAGCATTTT.

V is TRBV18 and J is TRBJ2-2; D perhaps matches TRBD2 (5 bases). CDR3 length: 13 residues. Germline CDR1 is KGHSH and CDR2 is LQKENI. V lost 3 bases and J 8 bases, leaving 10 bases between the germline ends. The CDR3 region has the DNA TGTGCCAGCTCACCGGGAGAGGATGGGGAGCTGTTTTTT. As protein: CASSPGEDGELFF.

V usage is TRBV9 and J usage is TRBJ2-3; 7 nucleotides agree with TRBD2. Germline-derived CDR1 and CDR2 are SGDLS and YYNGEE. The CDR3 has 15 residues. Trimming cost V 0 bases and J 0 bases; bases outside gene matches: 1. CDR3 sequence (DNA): TGTGCCAGCAGCGTAGCCGGGGGGAGCACAGATACGCAGTATTTT. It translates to CASSVAGGSTDTQYF.

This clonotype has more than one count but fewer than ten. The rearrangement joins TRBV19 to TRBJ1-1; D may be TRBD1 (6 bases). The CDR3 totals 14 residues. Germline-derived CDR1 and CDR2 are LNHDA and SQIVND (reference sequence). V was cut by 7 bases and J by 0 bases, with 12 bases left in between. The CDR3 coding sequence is TGTGCCAGTACTCAGACAGGTCTGAACACTGAAGCTTTCTTT. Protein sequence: CASTQTGLNTEAFF.

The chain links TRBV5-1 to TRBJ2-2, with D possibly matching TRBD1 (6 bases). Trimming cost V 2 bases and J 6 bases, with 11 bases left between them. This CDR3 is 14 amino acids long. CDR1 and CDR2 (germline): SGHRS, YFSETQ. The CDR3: CASSLQGWAGELFF. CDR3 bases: TGCGCCAGCAGCTTACAGGGCTGGGCCGGGGAGCTGTTTTTT.

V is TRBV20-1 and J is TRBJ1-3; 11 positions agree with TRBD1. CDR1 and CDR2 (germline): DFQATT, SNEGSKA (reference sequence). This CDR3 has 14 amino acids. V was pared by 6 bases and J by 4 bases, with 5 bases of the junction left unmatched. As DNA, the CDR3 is TGCAGTGCCCGGACAGGGGGCTTCGGAAACACCATATATTTT. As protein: CSARTGGFGNTIYF.

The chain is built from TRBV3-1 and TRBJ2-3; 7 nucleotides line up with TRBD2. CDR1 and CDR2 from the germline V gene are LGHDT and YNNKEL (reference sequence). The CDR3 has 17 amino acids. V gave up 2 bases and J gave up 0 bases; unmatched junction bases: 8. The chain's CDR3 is CASSQRIGGYSTDTQYF. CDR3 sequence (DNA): TGTGCCAGCAGCCAACGAATCGGGGGGTACAGCACAGATACGCAGTATTTT.

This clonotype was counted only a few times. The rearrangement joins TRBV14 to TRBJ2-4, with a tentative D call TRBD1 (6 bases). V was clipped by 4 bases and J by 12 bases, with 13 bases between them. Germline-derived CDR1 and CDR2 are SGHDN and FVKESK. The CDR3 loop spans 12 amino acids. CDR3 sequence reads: CASSPKGVYQYF. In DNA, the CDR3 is TGTGCCAGCAGCCCGAAGGGGGTCTATCAGTACTTC.

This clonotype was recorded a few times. CDR3 protein: CATTPGEYNEQFF. CDR3 nucleotides: TGTGCCACCACCCCTGGGGAATACAATGAGCAGTTCTTC. The chain combines TRBV3-1 with TRBJ2-1, with D uncertain. CDR3 length: 13 amino acids. V was clipped by 10 bases and J by 4 bases, with 14 bases between them. CDR1 is LGHDT and CDR2 is YNNKEL in the germline V gene (reference sequence).

The CDR3 loop is CASSFSGESYEQYF. In nucleotides, the CDR3 is TGTGCCAGCAGTTTCTCAGGGGAGTCCTACGAGCAGTACTTC. The chain employs TRBV12-3 or TRBV12-4 and TRBJ2-7; a weak D match, TRBD1 (6 bases). Trimming took off 3 bases at V and 1 base at J, with 10 bases between the two ends. The CDR3 has 14 residues.

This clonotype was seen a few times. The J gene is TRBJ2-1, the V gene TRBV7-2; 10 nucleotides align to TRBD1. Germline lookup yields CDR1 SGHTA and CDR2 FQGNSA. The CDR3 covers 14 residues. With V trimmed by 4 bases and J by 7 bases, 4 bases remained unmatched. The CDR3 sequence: CASSWDRGGNEQFF. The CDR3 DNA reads TGTGCCAGCAGCTGGGACAGGGGAGGTAATGAGCAGTTCTTC.

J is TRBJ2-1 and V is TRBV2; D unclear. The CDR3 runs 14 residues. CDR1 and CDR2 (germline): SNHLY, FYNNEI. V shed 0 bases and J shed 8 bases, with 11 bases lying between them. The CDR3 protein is CASSEALRGDEQFF. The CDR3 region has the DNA TGTGCCAGCAGTGAAGCGCTTCGTGGCGATGAGCAGTTCTTC.

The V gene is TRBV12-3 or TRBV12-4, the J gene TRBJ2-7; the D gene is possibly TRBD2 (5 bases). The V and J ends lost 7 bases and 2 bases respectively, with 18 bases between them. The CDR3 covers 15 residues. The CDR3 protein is CASTPGMGSTYEQYF. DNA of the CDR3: TGTGCCAGCACCCCGGGGATGGGGAGCACCTACGAGCAGTACTTC.

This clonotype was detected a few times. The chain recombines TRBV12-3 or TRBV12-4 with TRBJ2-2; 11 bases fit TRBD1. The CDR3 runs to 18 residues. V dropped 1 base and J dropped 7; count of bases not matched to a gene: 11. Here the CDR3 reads CASSLGIRDRGKYGELFF. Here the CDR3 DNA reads TGTGCCAGCAGTTTAGGCATCCGGGACAGGGGGAAGTACGGGGAGCTGTTTTTT.

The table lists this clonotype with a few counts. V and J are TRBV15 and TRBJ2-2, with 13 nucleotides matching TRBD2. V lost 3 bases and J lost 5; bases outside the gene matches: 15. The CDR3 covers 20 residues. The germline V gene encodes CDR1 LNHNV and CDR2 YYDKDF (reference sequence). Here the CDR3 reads CATSSPDSGTSGIETGELFF. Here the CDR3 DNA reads TGTGCCACCAGCAGCCCAGACTCCGGGACTAGCGGGATAGAGACCGGGGAGCTGTTTTTT.

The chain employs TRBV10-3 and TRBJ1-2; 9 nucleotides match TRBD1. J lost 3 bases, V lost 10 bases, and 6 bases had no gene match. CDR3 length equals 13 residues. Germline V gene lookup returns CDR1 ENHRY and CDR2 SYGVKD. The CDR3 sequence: CATSGQGDYGYTF. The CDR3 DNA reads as TGTGCCACCTCGGGACAGGGAGACTATGGCTACACCTTC.

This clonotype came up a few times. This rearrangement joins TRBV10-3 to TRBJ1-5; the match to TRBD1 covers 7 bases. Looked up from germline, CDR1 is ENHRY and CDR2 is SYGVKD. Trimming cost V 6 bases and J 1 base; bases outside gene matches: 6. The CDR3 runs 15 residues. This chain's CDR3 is CAISPEGASNQPQHF. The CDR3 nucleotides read TGTGCCATCAGCCCCGAGGGGGCAAGCAATCAGCCCCAGCATTTT.

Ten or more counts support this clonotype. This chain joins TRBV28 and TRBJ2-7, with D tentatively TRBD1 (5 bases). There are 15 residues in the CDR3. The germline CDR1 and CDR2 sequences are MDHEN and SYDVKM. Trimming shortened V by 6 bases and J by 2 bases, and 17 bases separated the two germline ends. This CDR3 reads CASRGRGEPPYEQYF. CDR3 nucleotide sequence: TGTGCCAGCAGGGGAAGGGGCGAACCTCCCTACGAGCAGTACTTC.